Following are 18 T cell receptor beta chains from one sample sequenced in a study of blood T cell repertoires in COVID-19. TCRdb's table, derived via immunoSEQ multiplex PCR, lists solely in-frame clones and lacks some. Among some 180,000 clones listed, roughly 84% were seen once. Sequenced material: PBMCs or T cells enriched from blood (not recorded which). Receptor source: a woman aged 25 to 45 who had been exposed to COVID-19.

The rearrangement links TRBV13 to TRBJ1-1; no reliable D call. The CDR3 sequence is 14 residues long. V dropped 5 bases and J dropped 2 bases, with 12 bases sitting between them. The V gene's germline CDR1 is PRHDT and CDR2 FYEKMQ (reference sequence). Here the CDR3 DNA reads TGTGCCAGCAGCCCCCCCAGAAGTAACACTGAAGCTTTCTTT. It yields the protein CASSPPRSNTEAFF. The entire variable domain, with the rest obtained from reference TRBV13 and TRBJ1-1, is as follows: AAGVIQSPRHLIKEKRETATLKCYPIPRHDTVYWYQQGPGQDPQFLISFYEKMQSDKGSIPDRFSAQQFSDYHSELNMSSLELGDSALYFCASSPPRSNTEAFFGQGTRLTVV.

The CDR3 bases are TGTGCCAGTAGTATGAATTTGGAAGTGACAGGGTTGCGTTCACCCCTCCACTTT. Its protein is CASSMNLEVTGLRSPLHF. The chain has TRBV19 and TRBJ1-6, with TRBD1 identical over 7 bases. The V gene's germline CDR1 is LNHDA and CDR2 SQIVND (reference sequence). This CDR3 has 18 residues. J gave up 9 bases and V 3 bases, and 17 bases lay outside the gene matches.

The rearrangement joins TRBV7-9 to TRBJ1-4; D is undetermined. The V gene lost 1 base and the J gene lost 10 bases, with 16 bases spanning the gap. The CDR3 length is 15 residues. Germline lookup yields CDR1 SEHNR and CDR2 FQNEAQ (reference sequence). CDR3 in DNA: TGTGCCAGCAGCTTAGGGAGTGGAGAGGGTGCAAAACTGTTTTTT. As protein: CASSLGSGEGAKLFF.

The V gene is TRBV7-9, the J gene TRBJ1-2; maybe TRBD1 (6 bases). This CDR3 is 16 amino acids long. Germline V gene data show CDR1 as SEHNR and CDR2 as FQNEAQ (reference sequence). V lost 1 base to trimming and J lost 6 bases, with 18 bases between them. CDR3 in amino acids: CASSLDVLDSPDGYTF. CDR3 DNA: TGTGCCAGCAGCTTAGATGTCTTGGACAGCCCGGATGGCTACACCTTC.

The gene calls are TRBV3-1 (or the pseudogene TRBV3-2) and TRBJ2-3; D possibly corresponds to TRBD2 (7 bases). Germline CDR1 reads LGHDT; CDR2 reads YNNKEL (reference sequence). Trimming stripped 1 base from V and 0 bases from J, with 17 bases between. The CDR3 spans 18 residues. The CDR3 here is CASSQGGGEYYSTDTQYF. The DNA for the CDR3 is TGTGCCAGCAGCCAAGGCGGGGGCGAATATTATAGCACAGATACGCAGTATTTT.

CDR3 in DNA: TGTGCCAGCAGCCCGGCACAGTTCCTACAGTTCTTC. It is translated as CASSPAQFLQFF. V and J are TRBV9 and TRBJ2-1; no firm D call. The CDR3 loop spans 12 amino acids. The V end was cut by 4 bases, the J end by 13 bases, with 15 bases between. The germline V gene has CDR1 SGDLS and CDR2 YYNGEE.

This sequence joins TRBV30 and TRBJ2-1; D possibly corresponds to TRBD2 (6 bases). This CDR3 comprises 13 residues. Germline V gives CDR1 GTSNPN, CDR2 SVGIG (reference sequence). Deletions cut 1 base from V and 7 bases from J, with 11 bases between. The CDR3 sequence: CAWSGGVGNEQFF. CDR3 DNA: TGTGCCTGGAGTGGCGGGGTAGGAAATGAGCAGTTCTTC.

This clone was seen once. This chain connects TRBV10-1 to TRBJ2-1; TRBD2 agrees at 9 bases. V trimming: 4 bases; J trimming: 1 base; junction bases outside the gene matches: 11. Germline V lookup: CDR1 WNHNN, CDR2 SYGVQD (reference sequence). The CDR3 length is 18 residues. The CDR3 spells CASSGARGGDHSYNEQFF. The CDR3 DNA reads as TGCGCCAGCAGTGGGGCGCGGGGGGGCGACCATTCCTACAATGAGCAGTTCTTC.

This rearrangement joins TRBV2 to TRBJ1-3; a weak D match, TRBD1 (5 bases). The V end lost 6 bases, the J end lost 0 bases, and 9 bases lay between the germline ends. Germline loops: CDR1 SNHLY, CDR2 FYNNEI. The CDR3 spans 14 residues. CDR3 in amino acids: CASRSGRSGNTIYF. The CDR3 nucleotides read TGTGCCAGCAGATCAGGGCGCTCTGGAAACACCATATATTTT.

V is TRBV4-3 and J is TRBJ2-7; 9 bases map to TRBD2. Germline trimming cut 2 bases from V and 0 bases from J; bases unmatched to any gene: 8. Per the germline V gene, CDR1 is LGHNA and CDR2 is YSLEER. This CDR3 has 17 residues. The CDR3 region has the DNA TGCGCCAGCAGCCAATACATTGAGCGGGGGGACTCCTACGAGCAGTACTTC. Protein product: CASSQYIERGDSYEQYF.

A single count supports this clone. This rearrangement joins TRBV6-2 or TRBV6-3 to TRBJ1-5, with a tentative D call TRBD1 (5 bases). V lost 7 bases, J lost 7 bases, and 20 bases lay in between. The germline V gene encodes CDR1 MNHEY and CDR2 SVGEGT. This CDR3 is built from 15 residues. The CDR3 DNA reads as TGTGCCAGCATCCCTACGAGGGGAGGAAACCAGCCCCAGCATTTT. As protein: CASIPTRGGNQPQHF.

This chain joins TRBV3-1 (or the pseudogene TRBV3-2) and TRBJ1-1, with D possibly matching TRBD1 (5 bases). V lost 2 bases to trimming and J lost 5 bases, with 9 bases between them. This CDR3 contains 13 residues. CDR1 and CDR2 (germline): LGHDT, YNNKEL (reference sequence). CDR3 residues: CASSQTGRTEAFF. CDR3 nucleotide sequence: TGTGCCAGCAGCCAAACAGGTCGAACTGAAGCTTTCTTT.

V and J are TRBV30 and TRBJ1-2; the D gene is possibly TRBD1 (5 bases). This CDR3 spans 12 amino acids. V was cut by 1 base and J by 6 bases, with 9 bases left in between. Germline-derived CDR1 and CDR2 are GTSNPN and SVGIG (reference sequence). Written as DNA, the CDR3 is TGTGCCTGGAGTGGTGGGGCGCATGGCTACACCTTC. Translated: CAWSGGAHGYTF.

J is TRBJ1-5 and V is TRBV6-5, with 7 bases identical to TRBD1. V dropped 6 bases and J dropped 5; count of bases not matched to a gene: 7. Germline V gene lookup returns CDR1 MNHEY and CDR2 SVGAGI. There are 14 residues in the CDR3. CDR3 DNA: TGTGCCAGCAGCAAGACAGGGAAAGATCAGCCCCAGCATTTT. Its translation is CASSKTGKDQPQHF.

The rearrangement joins TRBV5-1 to TRBJ2-1, with 7 bases fitting TRBD2. This CDR3 region has 13 residues. V was pared by 7 bases and J by 4 bases, with 5 bases of the junction left unmatched. Germline CDR1 and CDR2: SGHRS and YFSETQ. Here the CDR3 DNA reads TGCGCCAGCCAGGGAGGGGCGTACAATGAGCAGTTCTTC. The encoded protein is CASQGGAYNEQFF.

V is TRBV4-1 and J is TRBJ2-4, with 8 bases that match TRBD2. Germline trimming cut 1 base from V and 8 bases from J; bases unmatched to any gene: 7. Germline V gene lookup returns CDR1 MGHRA and CDR2 YSYEKL. The CDR3 consists of 15 residues. The CDR3 is CASSQGGSGGYIQYF. The CDR3 DNA follows: TGCGCCAGCAGCCAAGGTGGGAGCGGGGGATACATTCAGTACTTC.

The chain links TRBV5-1 to TRBJ1-1; 7 positions match TRBD1. The germline CDR1 and CDR2 sequences are SGHRS and YFSETQ. The CDR3 totals 15 residues. V dropped 6 bases and J dropped 1; count of bases not matched to a gene: 9. CDR3 amino acids: CASNHRDRPNTEAFF. As DNA, the CDR3 is TGCGCCAGCAATCACCGGGACAGACCGAACACTGAAGCTTTCTTT.

The chain employs TRBV21-1 and TRBJ1-3; the table's D call TRBD1 went unverified against the DNA. TRBV21-1 is listed as a pseudogene. The CDR3 runs 18 residues. CDR3 nucleotides: TGTGCCAGCAGCAAGGGGACAGGGACCCACGTCTCTGGAAACACCATATATTTT. It is translated as CASSKGTGTHVSGNTIYF.